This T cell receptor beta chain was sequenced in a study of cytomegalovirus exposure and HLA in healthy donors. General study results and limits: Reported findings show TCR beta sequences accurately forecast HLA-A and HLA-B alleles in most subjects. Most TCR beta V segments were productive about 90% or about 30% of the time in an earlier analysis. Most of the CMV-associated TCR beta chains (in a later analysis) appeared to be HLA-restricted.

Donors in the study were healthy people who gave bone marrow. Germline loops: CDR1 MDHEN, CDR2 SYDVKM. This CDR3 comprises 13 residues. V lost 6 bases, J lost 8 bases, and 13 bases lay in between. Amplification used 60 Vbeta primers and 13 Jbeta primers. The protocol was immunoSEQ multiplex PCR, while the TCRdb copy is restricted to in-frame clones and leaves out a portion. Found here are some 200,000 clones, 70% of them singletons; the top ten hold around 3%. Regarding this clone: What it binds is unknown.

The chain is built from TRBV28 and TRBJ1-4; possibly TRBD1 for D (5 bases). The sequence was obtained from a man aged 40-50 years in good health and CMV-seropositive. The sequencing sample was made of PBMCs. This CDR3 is CASRAGGEEKLFF. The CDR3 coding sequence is TGTGCCAGCAGGGCGGGGGGAGAGGAAAAACTGTTTTTT. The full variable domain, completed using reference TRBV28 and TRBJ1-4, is DVKVTQSSRYLVKRTGEKVFLECVQDMDHENMFWYRQDPGLGLRLIYFSYDVKMKEKGDIPEGYSVSREKKERFSLILESASTNQTSMYLCASRAGGEEKLFFGSGTQLSVL.